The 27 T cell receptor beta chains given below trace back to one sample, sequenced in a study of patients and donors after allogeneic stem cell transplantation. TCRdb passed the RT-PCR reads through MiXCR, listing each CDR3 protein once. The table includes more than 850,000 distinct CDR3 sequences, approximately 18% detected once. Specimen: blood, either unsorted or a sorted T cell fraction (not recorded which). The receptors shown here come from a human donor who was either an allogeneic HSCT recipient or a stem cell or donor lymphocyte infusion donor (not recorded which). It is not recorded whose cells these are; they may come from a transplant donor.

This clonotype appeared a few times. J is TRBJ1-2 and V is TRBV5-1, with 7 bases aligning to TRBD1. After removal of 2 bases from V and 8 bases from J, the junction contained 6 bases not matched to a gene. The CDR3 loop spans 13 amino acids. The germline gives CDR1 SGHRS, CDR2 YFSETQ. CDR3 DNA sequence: TGCGCCAGCAGCTTCGGACAGGATTGGGGCTACACCTTC. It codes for CASSFGQDWGYTF.

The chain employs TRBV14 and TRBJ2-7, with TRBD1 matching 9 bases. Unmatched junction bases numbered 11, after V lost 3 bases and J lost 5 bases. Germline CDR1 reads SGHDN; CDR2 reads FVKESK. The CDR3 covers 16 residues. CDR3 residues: CASSQYLGQGRNEQYF. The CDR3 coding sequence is TGTGCCAGCAGCCAGTACCTAGGACAGGGGCGCAACGAGCAGTACTTC.

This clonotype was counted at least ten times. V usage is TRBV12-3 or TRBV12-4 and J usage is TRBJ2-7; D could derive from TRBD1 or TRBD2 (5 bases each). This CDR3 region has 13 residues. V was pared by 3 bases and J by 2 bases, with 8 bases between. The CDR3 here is CASSLGVPYEQYF. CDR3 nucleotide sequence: TGTGCCAGCAGTTTGGGGGTTCCCTACGAGCAGTACTTC.

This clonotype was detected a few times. In DNA, the CDR3 is TGTGCCAGCAGCCTGACTTCGGGCCCGAACACTGAAGCTTTCTTT. Protein sequence: CASSLTSGPNTEAFF. The genes are TRBV12-3 or TRBV12-4 and TRBJ1-1; no reliable D call. This CDR3 region has 15 residues. The V and J ends lost 6 bases and 1 base respectively, with 15 bases between them.

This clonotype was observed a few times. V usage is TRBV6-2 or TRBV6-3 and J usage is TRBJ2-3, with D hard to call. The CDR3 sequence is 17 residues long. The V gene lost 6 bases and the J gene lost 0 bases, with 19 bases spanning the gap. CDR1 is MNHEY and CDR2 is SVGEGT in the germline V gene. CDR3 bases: TGTGCCAGCAGCCCCAGGAGACTTGAAAAAAGCACAGATACGCAGTATTTT. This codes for CASSPRRLEKSTDTQYF.

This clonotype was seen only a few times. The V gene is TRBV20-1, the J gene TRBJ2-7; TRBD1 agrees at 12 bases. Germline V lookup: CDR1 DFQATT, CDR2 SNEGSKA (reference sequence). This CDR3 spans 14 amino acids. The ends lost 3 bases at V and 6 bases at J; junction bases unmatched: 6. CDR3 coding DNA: TGCAGTGCTAGGGCGGGGACAGGGGGCGGCGAGCAGTACTTC. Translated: CSARAGTGGGEQYF.

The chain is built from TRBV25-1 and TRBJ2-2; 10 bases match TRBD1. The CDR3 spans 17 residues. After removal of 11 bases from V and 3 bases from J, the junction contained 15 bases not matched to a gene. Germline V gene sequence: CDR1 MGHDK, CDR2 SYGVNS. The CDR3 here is CAPKRQKDRGYTGELFF. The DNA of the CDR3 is TGTGCCCCCAAGAGGCAAAAGGACAGGGGGTACACCGGGGAGCTGTTTTTT.

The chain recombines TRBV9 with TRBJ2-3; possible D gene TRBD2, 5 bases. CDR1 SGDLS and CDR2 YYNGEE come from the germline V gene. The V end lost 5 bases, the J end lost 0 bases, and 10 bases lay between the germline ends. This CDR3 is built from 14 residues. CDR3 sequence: CASSLDWSTDTQYF. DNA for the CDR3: TGTGCCAGCAGTCTGGACTGGAGCACAGATACGCAGTATTTT.

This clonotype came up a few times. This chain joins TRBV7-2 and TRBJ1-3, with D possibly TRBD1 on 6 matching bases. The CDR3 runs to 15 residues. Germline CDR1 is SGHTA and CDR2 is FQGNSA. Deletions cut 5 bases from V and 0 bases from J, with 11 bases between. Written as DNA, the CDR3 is TGTGCCAGCAGCCCGTGGACAGCCTCTGGAAACACCATATATTTT. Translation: CASSPWTASGNTIYF. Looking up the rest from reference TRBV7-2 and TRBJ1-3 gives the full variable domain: GAGVSQSPSNKVTEKGKDVELRCDPISGHTALYWYRQSLGQGLEFLIYFQGNSAPDKSGLPSDRFSAERTGGSVSTLTIQRTQQEDSAVYLCASSPWTASGNTIYFGEGSWLTVV.

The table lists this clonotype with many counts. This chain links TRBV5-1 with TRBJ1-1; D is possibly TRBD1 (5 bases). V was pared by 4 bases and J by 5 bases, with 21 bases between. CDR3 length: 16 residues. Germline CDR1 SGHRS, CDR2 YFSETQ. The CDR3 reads CASSTRRQRVETEAFF. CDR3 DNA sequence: TGCGCCAGCAGCACCCGTAGACAGCGGGTTGAGACTGAAGCTTTCTTT.

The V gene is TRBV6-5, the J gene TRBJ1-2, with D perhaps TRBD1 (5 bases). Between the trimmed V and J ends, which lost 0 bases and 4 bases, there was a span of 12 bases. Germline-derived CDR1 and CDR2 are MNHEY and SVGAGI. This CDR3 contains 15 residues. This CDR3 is CASSYSRQLFYGYTF. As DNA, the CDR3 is TGTGCCAGCAGTTACTCCAGACAGCTATTCTATGGCTACACCTTC.

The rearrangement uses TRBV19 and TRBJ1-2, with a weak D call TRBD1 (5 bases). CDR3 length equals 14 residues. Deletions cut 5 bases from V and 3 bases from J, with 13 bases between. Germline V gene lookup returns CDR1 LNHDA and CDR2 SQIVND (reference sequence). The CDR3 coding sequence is TGTGCCAGTAGTTTGGGACGTTCTTACTATGGCTACACCTTC. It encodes CASSLGRSYYGYTF.

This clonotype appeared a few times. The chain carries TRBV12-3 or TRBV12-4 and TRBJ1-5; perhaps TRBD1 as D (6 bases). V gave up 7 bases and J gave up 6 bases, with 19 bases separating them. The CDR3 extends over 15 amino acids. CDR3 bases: TGTGCCAGCACCCAGGCAGGGGTGAAAGGTCAGCCCCAGCATTTT. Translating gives CASTQAGVKGQPQHF.

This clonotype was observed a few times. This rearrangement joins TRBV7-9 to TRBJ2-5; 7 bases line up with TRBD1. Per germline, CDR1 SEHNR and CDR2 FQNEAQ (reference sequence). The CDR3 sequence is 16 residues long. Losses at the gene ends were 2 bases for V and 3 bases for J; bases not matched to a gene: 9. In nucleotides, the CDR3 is TGTGCCAGCAGCTTATTCCCCCGGGGACAGAAAGAGACCCAGTACTTC. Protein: CASSLFPRGQKETQYF.

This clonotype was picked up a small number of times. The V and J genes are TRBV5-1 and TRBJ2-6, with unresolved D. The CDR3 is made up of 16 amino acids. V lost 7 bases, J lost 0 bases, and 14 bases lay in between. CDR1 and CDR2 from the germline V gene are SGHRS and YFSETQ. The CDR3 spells CASSYGQLSGANVLTF. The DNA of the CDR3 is TGCGCCAGCTCCTACGGCCAGCTCTCTGGGGCCAACGTCCTGACTTTC.

The CDR3 sequence: CASSLELDTEAFF. The CDR3 DNA reads TGTGCCAGCAGCTTAGAACTGGACACTGAAGCTTTCTTT. The chain is built from TRBV7-2 and TRBJ1-1; D remains unclear. Germline V gene sequence: CDR1 SGHTA, CDR2 FQGNSA. V lost 1 base and J 3 bases, leaving 6 bases between the germline ends. The CDR3 covers 13 residues.

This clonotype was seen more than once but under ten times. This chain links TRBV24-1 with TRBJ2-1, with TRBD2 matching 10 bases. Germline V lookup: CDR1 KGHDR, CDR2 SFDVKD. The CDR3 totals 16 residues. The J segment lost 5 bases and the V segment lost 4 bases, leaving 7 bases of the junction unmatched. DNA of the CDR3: TGTGCCACCAGTGACCTGACTAGCGGGTGGGACAATGAGCAGTTCTTC. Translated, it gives CATSDLTSGWDNEQFF.

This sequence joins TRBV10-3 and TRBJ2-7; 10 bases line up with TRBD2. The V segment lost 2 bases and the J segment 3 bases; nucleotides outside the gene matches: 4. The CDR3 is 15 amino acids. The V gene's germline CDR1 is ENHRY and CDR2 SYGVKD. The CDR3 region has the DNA TGTGCCATCAGTGAGAAGGCTAGCGGGAGCTACGAGCAGTACTTC. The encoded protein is CAISEKASGSYEQYF.

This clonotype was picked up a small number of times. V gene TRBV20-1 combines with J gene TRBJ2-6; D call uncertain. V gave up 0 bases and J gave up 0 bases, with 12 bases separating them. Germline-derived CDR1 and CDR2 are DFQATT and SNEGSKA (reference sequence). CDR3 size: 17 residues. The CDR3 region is CSARDPIKSSGANVLTF. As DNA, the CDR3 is TGCAGTGCTAGAGATCCCATTAAGAGCTCTGGGGCCAACGTCCTGACTTTC.

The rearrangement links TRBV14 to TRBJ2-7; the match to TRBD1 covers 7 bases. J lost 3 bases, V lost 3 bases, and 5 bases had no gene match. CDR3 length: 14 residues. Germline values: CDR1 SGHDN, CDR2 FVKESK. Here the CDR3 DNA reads TGTGCCAGCAGCCATTACAGGGGTTACTACGAGCAGTACTTC. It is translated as CASSHYRGYYEQYF.

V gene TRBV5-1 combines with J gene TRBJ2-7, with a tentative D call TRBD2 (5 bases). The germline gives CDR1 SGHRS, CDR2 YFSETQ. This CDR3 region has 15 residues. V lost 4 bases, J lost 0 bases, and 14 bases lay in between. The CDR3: CASSRETFTSYEQYF. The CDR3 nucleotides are TGCGCCAGCAGCCGGGAAACATTCACCTCCTACGAGCAGTACTTC.

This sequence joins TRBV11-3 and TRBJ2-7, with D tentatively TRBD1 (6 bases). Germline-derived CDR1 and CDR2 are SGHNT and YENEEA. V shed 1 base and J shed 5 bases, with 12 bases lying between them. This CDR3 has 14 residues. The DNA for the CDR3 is TGTGCCAGCAGCTTAGGTCAACCAGGGGACGAGCAGTACTTC. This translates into CASSLGQPGDEQYF. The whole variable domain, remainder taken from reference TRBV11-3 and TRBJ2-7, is EAGVVQSPRYKIIEKKQPVAFWCNPISGHNTLYWYLQNLGQGPELLIRYENEEAVDDSQLPKDRFSAERLKGVDSTLKIQPAELGDSAVYLCASSLGQPGDEQYFGPGTRLTVT.

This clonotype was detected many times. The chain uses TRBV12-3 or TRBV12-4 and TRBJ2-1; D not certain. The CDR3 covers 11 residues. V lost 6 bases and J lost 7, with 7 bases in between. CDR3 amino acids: CASRTGNEQFF. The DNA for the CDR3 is TGTGCCAGCAGGACCGGTAATGAGCAGTTCTTC.

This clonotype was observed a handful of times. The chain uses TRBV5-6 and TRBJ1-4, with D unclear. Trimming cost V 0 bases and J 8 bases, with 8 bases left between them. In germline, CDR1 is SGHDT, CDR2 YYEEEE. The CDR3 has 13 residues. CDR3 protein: CASSLAASEKLFF. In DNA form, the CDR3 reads TGTGCCAGCAGCTTGGCCGCTTCGGAAAAACTGTTTTTT.

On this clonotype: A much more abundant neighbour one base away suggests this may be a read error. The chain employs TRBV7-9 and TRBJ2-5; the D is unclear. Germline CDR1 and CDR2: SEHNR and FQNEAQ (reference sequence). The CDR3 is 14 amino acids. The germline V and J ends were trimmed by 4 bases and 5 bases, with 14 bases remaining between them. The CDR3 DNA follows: TGTGCCAGCAGCTCATCCCACAGTCTCGAGACCCAGTACTTC. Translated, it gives CASSSSHSLETQYF.

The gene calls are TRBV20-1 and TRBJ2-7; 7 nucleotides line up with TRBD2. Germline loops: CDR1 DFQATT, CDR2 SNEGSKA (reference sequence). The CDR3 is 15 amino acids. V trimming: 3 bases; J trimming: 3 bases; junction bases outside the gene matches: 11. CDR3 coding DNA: TGCAGTGCTAGGGACACTGGGGGACTACACTACGAGCAGTACTTC. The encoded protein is CSARDTGGLHYEQYF.

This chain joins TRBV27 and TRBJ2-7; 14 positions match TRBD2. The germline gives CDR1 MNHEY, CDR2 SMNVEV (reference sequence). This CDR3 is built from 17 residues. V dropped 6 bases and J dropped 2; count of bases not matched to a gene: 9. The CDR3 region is CASSLTSGREKPYEQYF. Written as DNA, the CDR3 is TGTGCCAGCAGCTTGACTAGCGGGAGGGAGAAGCCCTACGAGCAGTACTTC.